These 28 T cell receptor beta chains came from one sample sequenced in a study of blood T cell repertoires in COVID-19. Clones were read by immunoSEQ multiplex PCR, and TCRdb kept only the in-frame ones, dropping some. The top ten hold 7% to 10% of the sample, which has approximately 150,000 clones, 81% seen once. Sequencing used peripheral blood. The origin of the receptors is a human donor in a cohort sampled during active COVID-19.

The chain recombines TRBV6-5 with TRBJ2-7; D unresolved. With 4 bases removed from V and 6 bases from J, the gap between germline ends came to 10 bases. Germline V gene lookup returns CDR1 MNHEY and CDR2 SVGAGI. The CDR3 spans 12 residues. The CDR3 loop is CASSSLGSEQYF. Here the CDR3 DNA reads TGTGCCAGCAGTTCCCTCGGGTCCGAGCAGTACTTC.

The chain has TRBV15 and TRBJ2-7; D call uncertain. With 1 base removed from V and 1 base from J, the gap between germline ends came to 11 bases. Germline lookup yields CDR1 LNHNV and CDR2 YYDKDF (reference sequence). This CDR3 has 15 amino acids. CDR3 residues: CATSRAGSGSYEQYF. The CDR3 coding sequence is TGTGCCACCAGCAGAGCCGGGTCCGGTTCCTACGAGCAGTACTTC.

This clone appeared a few times. The CDR3, as DNA: TGTGCCAGCAGTTACCAGTTAAGCACAGATACGCAGTATTTT. The encoded protein is CASSYQLSTDTQYF. The gene calls are TRBV6-5 and TRBJ2-3; D unresolved. Germline V gives CDR1 MNHEY, CDR2 SVGAGI. The CDR3 consists of 14 residues. V dropped 2 bases and J dropped 0 bases, with 6 bases sitting between them.

The chain links TRBV3-1 (or the pseudogene TRBV3-2) to TRBJ1-2; perhaps TRBD1 as D (6 bases). The ends were cut back, 0 bases at V and 1 base at J, with 15 bases in the middle. Germline V gene data show CDR1 as LGHDT and CDR2 as YNNKEL (reference sequence). CDR3 size: 17 residues. CDR3 bases: TGTGCCAGCAGCCAAGATGCCCCACGAGGGGGTAACTATGGCTACACCTTC. Protein sequence: CASSQDAPRGGNYGYTF.

The chain carries TRBV7-9 and TRBJ1-5; D might be TRBD1 (5 bases). The germline CDR1 and CDR2 sequences are SEHNR and FQNEAQ (reference sequence). The CDR3 extends over 19 amino acids. Between the trimmed V and J ends, which lost 0 bases and 2 bases, there was a span of 20 bases. As DNA, the CDR3 is TGTGCCAGCAGCTTAGCGCTCCTCGGGGGAGTGGACGGCAATCAGCCCCAGCATTTT. Its translation: CASSLALLGGVDGNQPQHF.

This chain links TRBV6-6 with TRBJ1-6; TRBD1 agrees at 8 bases. Per germline, CDR1 MNHNY and CDR2 SVGAGI (reference sequence). The junction had 8 bases not matched to a gene; V was cut back by 7 bases and J by 6 bases. The CDR3 runs to 15 residues. The CDR3 protein is CASTRAGQGNSPLHF. CDR3 sequence (DNA): TGTGCCAGCACCAGAGCCGGACAGGGTAATTCACCCCTCCACTTT.

V gene TRBV3-1 (or the pseudogene TRBV3-2) combines with J gene TRBJ2-1; the D is unclear. Germline CDR1 and CDR2: LGHDT and YNNKEL (reference sequence). The CDR3 loop spans 17 amino acids. The V end was cut by 0 bases, the J end by 0 bases, with 12 bases between. CDR3 protein: CASSQDIITNSYNEQFF. The DNA for the CDR3 is TGTGCCAGCAGCCAAGATATAATTACTAACTCCTACAATGAGCAGTTCTTC.

This clone was observed a few times. CDR3 DNA: TGTGCCAGCAGCCGCGGGACAGTAGAGACCCAGTACTTC. This sequence encodes CASSRGTVETQYF. The V and J genes are TRBV12-3 or TRBV12-4 and TRBJ2-5; TRBD1 is a possible D gene (7 bases). The CDR3 has 13 amino acids. Deletions cut 6 bases from V and 4 bases from J, with 12 bases between.

This chain links TRBV19 with TRBJ1-1, with 8 bases fitting TRBD1. This CDR3 is built from 13 residues. The J segment lost 7 bases and the V segment lost 5 bases, leaving 6 bases of the junction unmatched. CDR1 is LNHDA and CDR2 is SQIVND in the germline V gene (reference sequence). CDR3 bases: TGTGCCAGTAGTCCGCGGACAGGGATTGAAGCTTTCTTT. Amino acids: CASSPRTGIEAFF.

This clone was counted many times. The gene calls are TRBV2 and TRBJ2-7; 9 positions agree with TRBD1. Germline loops: CDR1 SNHLY, CDR2 FYNNEI. The V gene end was trimmed by 6 bases and the J gene end by 6 bases; junction bases not matched to a gene: 9. The CDR3 has 14 residues. For the CDR3, the DNA is TGTGCCAGCAGAAGTCCCGGACAGGGGTCCGAGCAGTACTTC. As protein: CASRSPGQGSEQYF.

The rearrangement uses TRBV7-9 and TRBJ2-5; the D gene is possibly TRBD2 (6 bases). The CDR3 is 17 amino acids. Per germline, CDR1 SEHNR and CDR2 FQNEAQ (reference sequence). V was trimmed by 3 bases and J by 2 bases, leaving 19 bases between them. Written as DNA, the CDR3 is TGTGCCAGCAGCTTGGACGAGCTAAGCGGGCGTCAAGAGACCCAGTACTTC. Translating gives CASSLDELSGRQETQYF.

This clone has a handful of counts. The V and J genes are TRBV28 and TRBJ2-7, with D possibly matching TRBD2 (5 bases). The germline gives CDR1 MDHEN, CDR2 SYDVKM. The V gene lost 5 bases and the J gene lost 6 bases, with 11 bases spanning the gap. There are 12 residues in the CDR3. The DNA of the CDR3 is TGTGCCAGCAGTCCGCGACTAAGCGAGCAGTACTTC. Translated: CASSPRLSEQYF.

There are a few counts of this clone. This chain uses TRBV29-1 with TRBJ2-7; D is unresolved. The CDR3 runs to 13 residues. The V gene lost 0 bases and the J gene lost 8 bases, with 14 bases spanning the gap. Germline assignment: CDR1 SQVTM and CDR2 ANQGSEA. CDR3 in amino acids: CSVEDRAPEKQYF. CDR3 in DNA: TGCAGCGTTGAAGATCGTGCCCCGGAGAAGCAGTACTTC.

The chain recombines TRBV5-1 with TRBJ1-5; 7 bases match TRBD1. J was trimmed by 8 bases and V by 2 bases; bases with no gene match: 7. CDR1 SGHRS and CDR2 YFSETQ come from the germline V gene. The CDR3 has 14 amino acids. This CDR3 reads CASSFGTAREPQHF. The CDR3 DNA is TGCGCCAGCAGCTTCGGGACAGCTAGGGAGCCCCAGCATTTT. Variable domain in full (rest from reference TRBV5-1 and TRBJ1-5): KAGVTQTPRYLIKTRGQQVTLSCSPISGHRSVSWYQQTPGQGLQFLFEYFSETQRNKGNFPGRFSGRQFSNSRSEMNVSTLELGDSALYLCASSFGTAREPQHFGDGTRLSIL.

The rearrangement joins TRBV4-2 to TRBJ1-5; 7 bases match TRBD1. The V gene's germline CDR1 is LGHNA and CDR2 YNFKEQ. This CDR3 contains 15 residues. J lost 3 bases, V lost 0 bases, and 2 bases had no gene match. CDR3 protein: CASSQEGQDNQPQHF. Written as DNA, the CDR3 is TGTGCCAGCAGCCAAGAAGGACAGGACAATCAGCCCCAGCATTTT.

This clone was recorded a few times. The J gene is TRBJ2-7, the V gene TRBV18; a possible D gene is TRBD2 (5 bases). The length of the CDR3 is 16 residues. Deletions cut 2 bases from V and 1 base from J, with 15 bases between. Germline CDR1 KGHSH, CDR2 LQKENI. The CDR3 sequence is CASSPGAEDFSYEQYF. DNA of the CDR3: TGTGCCAGCTCACCAGGCGCCGAGGACTTTTCCTACGAGCAGTACTTC.

V and J are TRBV3-1 (or the pseudogene TRBV3-2) and TRBJ2-3; TRBD2 aligns across 12 bases. The CDR3 length is 20 residues. The V gene's germline CDR1 is LGHDT and CDR2 YNNKEL (reference sequence). Unmatched junction bases numbered 14, after V lost 0 bases and J lost 4 bases. The CDR3 here is CASSQDKETSGRDWADTQYF. For the CDR3, the DNA is TGTGCCAGCAGCCAAGATAAGGAGACTAGCGGGAGAGATTGGGCAGATACGCAGTATTTT.

A few counts support this clone. The chain joins TRBV5-1 to TRBJ1-1; TRBD1 aligns across 9 bases. This CDR3 has 12 residues. After removal of 3 bases from V and 11 bases from J, the junction contained 5 bases not matched to a gene. Germline CDR1 SGHRS, CDR2 YFSETQ. CDR3 amino acids: CASSSQGAHAFF. CDR3 in DNA: TGCGCCAGCAGCTCACAGGGGGCTCATGCTTTCTTT.

Sample share makes this clone medium-sized. This chain joins TRBV3-1 (or the pseudogene TRBV3-2) and TRBJ2-7, with TRBD2 identical over 7 bases. The germline CDR1 and CDR2 sequences are LGHDT and YNNKEL (reference sequence). The J segment lost 5 bases and the V segment lost 2 bases, leaving 15 bases of the junction unmatched. The CDR3 sequence is 17 residues long. Here the CDR3 DNA reads TGTGCCAGCAGCCAATTTCTGGCGGGAGTCTCCACTGACGAGCAGTACTTC. This gives the protein CASSQFLAGVSTDEQYF.

The chain carries TRBV18 and TRBJ2-1; 8 nucleotides agree with TRBD2. Germline values: CDR1 KGHSH, CDR2 LQKENI. This CDR3 has 17 amino acids. J lost 3 bases, V lost 4 bases, and 11 bases had no gene match. The CDR3 DNA is TGTGCCAGCTCACGAACTCTGTTAGCGGGAAACTACAATGAGCAGTTCTTC. It is translated as CASSRTLLAGNYNEQFF.

The CDR3 loop reads CASTTIAGVPYEQYF. The DNA of the CDR3 is TGTGCCAGCACAACTATAGCGGGAGTCCCCTACGAGCAGTACTTC. The chain combines TRBV7-2 with TRBJ2-7, with TRBD2 identical over 9 bases. Germline V lookup: CDR1 SGHTA, CDR2 FQGNSA. The ends lost 7 bases at V and 2 bases at J; junction bases unmatched: 9. CDR3 size: 15 residues.

This chain uses TRBV24-1 with TRBJ2-7, with no clear D. The V gene's germline CDR1 is KGHDR and CDR2 SFDVKD. Trimming removed 3 bases from V and 5 bases from J, with 16 bases in between. CDR3 length: 15 amino acids. The CDR3 nucleotides read TGTGCCACCAGTGATGGGTCGCTAGGCTTCAACGAGCAGTACTTC. Translation gives CATSDGSLGFNEQYF.

A single count supports this clone. The CDR3 is CSVQDRAGNTIYF. DNA for the CDR3: TGCAGCGTTCAGGACAGGGCTGGAAACACCATATATTTT. The V gene is TRBV29-1, the J gene TRBJ1-3; 8 nucleotides align to TRBD1. The germline V gene encodes CDR1 SQVTM and CDR2 ANQGSEA. The CDR3 is 13 residues long. V lost 5 bases and J lost 2; bases outside the gene matches: 2.

The chain joins TRBV7-8 to TRBJ2-5; a possible D gene is TRBD2 (6 bases). Germline-derived CDR1 and CDR2 are SGHVS and FQNEAQ. The CDR3 has 16 amino acids. V was clipped by 2 bases and J by 7 bases, with 20 bases between them. The chain's CDR3 is CASSLTGSFVRGTQYF. DNA of the CDR3: TGTGCCAGCAGCTTAACGGGCAGTTTTGTGCGGGGGACCCAGTACTTC.

The chain is built from TRBV28 and TRBJ1-5, with 8 bases that match TRBD1. Germline V gene data show CDR1 as MDHEN and CDR2 as SYDVKM. The V and J ends lost 6 bases and 6 bases, in that order; junction bases with no gene match: 10. The CDR3 runs to 15 residues. CDR3 protein: CASSLGQGGGQPQHF. CDR3 DNA: TGTGCCAGCAGCCTCGGACAGGGAGGGGGTCAGCCCCAGCATTTT.

This clone was found a few times. The chain links TRBV9 to TRBJ2-3; TRBD2 matches at 8 bases. The trim removed 2 bases at V and 3 bases at J, leaving 2 bases unmatched. The germline CDR1 and CDR2 sequences are SGDLS and YYNGEE. The length of the CDR3 is 14 residues. In nucleotides, the CDR3 is TGTGCCAGCAGCGTTACTAGCGGTACAGATACGCAGTATTTT. Its protein is CASSVTSGTDTQYF.

This clone was found once. The rearrangement links TRBV7-2 to TRBJ2-6; D possibly corresponds to TRBD1 (6 bases). The CDR3 extends over 17 amino acids. Deletions cut 6 bases from V and 0 bases from J, with 15 bases between. The germline CDR1 and CDR2 sequences are SGHTA and FQGNSA. CDR3 nucleotide sequence: TGTGCCAGCAGACCCCGTGGACAGCGCTCTGGGGCCAACGTCCTGACTTTC. Translating it yields CASRPRGQRSGANVLTF.

The V call is TRBV18, the J call TRBJ2-1, with 7 nucleotides matching TRBD1. The germline V gene has CDR1 KGHSH and CDR2 LQKENI. The CDR3 spans 15 residues. With V trimmed by 1 base and J by 0 bases, 0 bases remained unmatched. The CDR3 nucleotides are TGTGCCAGCTCACCACAGGGGGCCTCCTACAATGAGCAGTTCTTC. This gives the protein CASSPQGASYNEQFF.